The entry that follows covers one T cell receptor beta chain sequence. This specimen comes from a study of OX40 agonist ivuxolimab in advanced cancers. Study-level information: Aged roughly 23 to 90 with a mean of approximately 57 years, they were approximately 79% male. Three patients responded partially, comprising one with hepatocellular carcinoma and two with cutaneous melanoma.

Germline CDR1 SGHTA, CDR2 FQGTGA. V dropped 2 bases and J dropped 6 bases, with 14 bases sitting between them. The CDR3 runs to 14 residues. Some clones are missing from TCRdb's copy, which holds only in-frame ones; the method was immunoSEQ multiplex PCR. Among nearly 70,000 clones listed, under 90% were seen once. This TCR was sampled from an adult with an advanced solid tumor such as melanoma, head and neck, liver or kidney cancer. The sample consisted of CD4+ or CD8+ T cells sorted from blood, taken in a trial of the OX40 agonist ivuxolimab. The rearrangement links TRBV7-3 to TRBJ2-7; possible D gene TRBD1, 6 bases. As DNA, the CDR3 is TGTGCCAGCAGCTTACAGGCGGCAGGGGCCGAGCAGTACTTC. It yields the protein CASSLQAAGAEQYF. Variable domain in full (rest from reference TRBV7-3 and TRBJ2-7): GAGVSQTPSNKVTEKGKYVELRCDPISGHTALYWYRQSLGQGPEFLIYFQGTGAADDSGLPNDRFFAVRPEGSVSTLKIQRTERGDSAVYLCASSLQAAGAEQYFGPGTRLTVT.